This T cell receptor beta chain is from a study of blood T cell repertoires in COVID-19. Study context: Whether acute or convalescent, the COVID-19 samples came from the United States, Italy and Spain. Nucleic acid was either cDNA or gDNA, and it came from T cells, B-cell-depleted T cells, or PBMCs.

Authors' processing steps: From reference gene primer amplification, estimates of nucleated cell counts were derived. The data were produced by immunoSEQ multiplex PCR, yet TCRdb's version contains in-frame clones alone and is incomplete. V and J calls plus clone size are reproduced from that table; the DNA served to infer D and trimming. The data hold 200,000 to 250,000 clones, with roughly 87% observed a single time. CDR3 length equals 16 residues. CDR1 is SGHAT and CDR2 is FQNNGV in the germline V gene. V was trimmed by 1 base and J by 2 bases, leaving 13 bases between them. This chain uses TRBV11-2 with TRBJ2-3; D gene uncertain. The sequenced sample consisted of peripheral blood. The sequence came from a woman aged 18-29 years who had recovered from COVID-19. This CDR3 is CASSLGGSSITDTQYF. For the CDR3, the DNA is TGTGCCAGCAGCTTAGGAGGTAGTTCAATCACAGATACGCAGTATTTT.